These 28 T cell receptor beta chains originate from one sample sequenced in a study of shared clonotypes between healthy human individuals. Generated by immunoSEQ multiplex PCR, the TCRdb table keeps only in-frame clones and is missing some. Of some 900,000 clones in the sample, about three quarters were seen once. Sequencing was done on a sample of memory CD4+ T cells sorted from blood. Subset defined: CD45RA-negative fraction. The receptors come from a man between 18 and 29 years old in good health.

The CDR3 is CASSSPSGVGSYEQYF. The DNA of the CDR3 is TGTGCCAGCAGCTCCCCCTCAGGGGTCGGCTCCTACGAGCAGTACTTC. The V call is TRBV27, the J call TRBJ2-7; D is possibly TRBD1 (6 bases). Germline lookup yields CDR1 MNHEY and CDR2 SMNVEV (reference sequence). CDR3 size: 16 residues. V lost 6 bases and J 0 bases, leaving 18 bases between the germline ends.

The rearrangement joins TRBV30 to TRBJ1-2; D gene uncertain. Germline V gene data show CDR1 as GTSNPN and CDR2 as SVGIG (reference sequence). Deletions cut 5 bases from V and 6 bases from J, with 7 bases between. CDR3 length: 10 amino acids. CDR3 in DNA: TGTGCCTGGCTAAGTGATGGCTACACCTTC. Translation gives CAWLSDGYTF. Together with reference TRBV30 and TRBJ1-2, the CDR3 gives the full variable domain: SQTIHQWPATLVQPVGSPLSLECTVEGTSNPNLYWYRQAAGRGLQLLFYSVGIGQISSEVPQNLSASRPQDRQFILSSKKLLLSDSGFYLCAWLSDGYTFGSGTRLTVV.

The genes are TRBV2 and TRBJ1-1; 8 bases are a match to TRBD1. The CDR3 runs 14 residues. V gave up 4 bases and J gave up 7 bases; unmatched junction bases: 8. The germline CDR1 and CDR2 sequences are SNHLY and FYNNEI. As DNA, the CDR3 is TGTGCCAGCAGTGTGGACCTAACAGGGGGTGAAGCTTTCTTT. Translated, it gives CASSVDLTGGEAFF.

On this clone: In the same sample, other DNA sequences code for this CDR3. The chain is built from TRBV11-2 and TRBJ2-3; 8 positions agree with TRBD2. The trim removed 3 bases at V and 4 bases at J, leaving 3 bases unmatched. The V gene's germline CDR1 is SGHAT and CDR2 FQNNGV. There are 14 residues in the CDR3. The CDR3 coding sequence is TGTGCCAGCAGCTTCGGGGGGGCGGCAGATACGCAGTATTTT. Protein: CASSFGGAADTQYF.

J is TRBJ2-7 and V is TRBV6-1; D remains unclear. In germline, CDR1 is MNHNS, CDR2 SASEGT. Trimming took 7 bases from V and 4 from J, leaving 14 bases between them. This CDR3 has 13 amino acids. The CDR3 sequence: CASTFRTEYEQYF. The CDR3 region has the DNA TGTGCCAGCACCTTCCGGACCGAATACGAGCAGTACTTC.

This clone was seen a handful of times. The rearrangement uses TRBV15 and TRBJ2-1, with 10 bases lining up with TRBD2. Germline values: CDR1 LNHNV, CDR2 YYDKDF (reference sequence). Unmatched junction bases numbered 8, after V lost 1 base and J lost 2 bases. The CDR3 runs to 18 residues. The CDR3 protein is CATSRGGPLAGAYNEQFF. In DNA, the CDR3 is TGTGCCACCAGCAGAGGGGGCCCTCTAGCGGGGGCCTACAATGAGCAGTTCTTC. The full variable domain, completed using reference TRBV15 and TRBJ2-1, is DAMVIQNPRYQVTQFGKPVTLSCSQTLNHNVMYWYQQKSSQAPKLLFHYYDKDFNNEADTPDNFQSRRPNTSFCFLDIRSPGLGDTAMYLCATSRGGPLAGAYNEQFFGPGTRLTVL.

This clone has more than one count but fewer than ten. The chain has TRBV9 and TRBJ1-1, with TRBD1 matching over 8 bases. Germline-derived CDR1 and CDR2 are SGDLS and YYNGEE. The CDR3 totals 14 residues. The V segment lost 4 bases and the J segment 3 bases; nucleotides outside the gene matches: 5. The CDR3 spells CASSSGQDYTEAFF. CDR3 DNA sequence: TGTGCCAGCAGCTCGGGACAGGATTACACTGAAGCTTTCTTT.

The chain links TRBV6-1 to TRBJ1-5; no clear D gene. This CDR3 spans 14 amino acids. In germline, CDR1 is MNHNS, CDR2 SASEGT. Trimming left V 7 bases short and J 1 base short, with 11 bases between. The CDR3 reads CASTLDGSNQPQHF. As DNA, the CDR3 is TGTGCCAGCACCCTGGACGGAAGCAATCAGCCCCAGCATTTT.

The genes are TRBV7-6 and TRBJ1-2, with 9 bases that match TRBD1. CDR3 length: 14 amino acids. Germline CDR1 and CDR2: SGHVS and FNYEAQ. V dropped 5 bases and J dropped 5; count of bases not matched to a gene: 6. The CDR3 is CASSEGQGGYGYTF. The CDR3 DNA is TGTGCCAGCAGCGAGGGACAGGGAGGGTATGGCTACACCTTC.

The chain has TRBV10-1 and TRBJ2-3; a possible D gene is TRBD2 (6 bases). Between the trimmed V and J ends, which lost 2 bases and 2 bases, there was a span of 11 bases. CDR1 WNHNN and CDR2 SYGVQD come from the germline V gene (reference sequence). This CDR3 is built from 15 residues. The CDR3 sequence: CASSERRTTTDTQYF. The CDR3 region has the DNA TGCGCCAGCAGTGAGAGAAGGACTACCACAGATACGCAGTATTTT.

The V gene is TRBV25-1, the J gene TRBJ1-1; 7 bases match TRBD1. This CDR3 has 15 residues. V gave up 3 bases and J gave up 0 bases; unmatched junction bases: 4. Germline CDR1 and CDR2: MGHDK and SYGVNS. The CDR3 loop is CASSDPTGMNTEAFF. The CDR3 DNA follows: TGTGCCAGCAGTGACCCGACAGGGATGAACACTGAAGCTTTCTTT.

This chain connects TRBV2 to TRBJ2-4; TRBD2 might be the D (5 bases). The V end was cut by 1 base, the J end by 3 bases, with 10 bases between. The germline gives CDR1 SNHLY, CDR2 FYNNEI. CDR3 size: 15 residues. The CDR3 protein is CASSEEVALKNIQYF. For the CDR3, the DNA is TGTGCCAGCAGTGAAGAGGTAGCGCTCAAAAACATTCAGTACTTC.

This chain connects TRBV9 to TRBJ2-2; possible D gene TRBD2, 5 bases. CDR1 is SGDLS and CDR2 is YYNGEE in the germline V gene. The CDR3 is 18 amino acids. V was clipped by 3 bases and J by 0 bases, with 18 bases between them. CDR3 residues: CASSGWGKLGANTGELFF. CDR3 DNA: TGTGCCAGCAGCGGGTGGGGAAAACTAGGCGCGAACACCGGGGAGCTGTTTTTT.

This sequence joins TRBV19 and TRBJ2-5, with 8 bases fitting TRBD1. J lost 4 bases, V lost 5 bases, and 6 bases had no gene match. Germline V gene sequence: CDR1 LNHDA, CDR2 SQIVND (reference sequence). CDR3 length: 14 residues. CDR3 in amino acids: CASSPSDRVETQYF. The CDR3 nucleotides are TGTGCCAGTAGTCCCTCGGACAGGGTAGAGACCCAGTACTTC.

Written as DNA, the CDR3 is TGTGCCAGCAGAAGCTACGAGCAGTACTTC. This sequence encodes CASRSYEQYF. This chain uses TRBV2 with TRBJ2-7; D gene unclear. This CDR3 region has 10 residues. V gave up 6 bases and J gave up 3 bases, with 3 bases separating them. Germline CDR1 reads SNHLY; CDR2 reads FYNNEI.

The chain employs TRBV6-5 and TRBJ2-1; D unresolved. V lost 6 bases, J lost 6 bases, and 12 bases lay in between. Germline CDR1 and CDR2: MNHEY and SVGAGI. The CDR3 has 13 amino acids. The CDR3 DNA reads TGTGCCAGCAGGACCCTCGCAGGCAATGAGCAGTTCTTC. It encodes CASRTLAGNEQFF.

The chain recombines TRBV27 with TRBJ1-1; the D gene is possibly TRBD1 (6 bases). CDR1 is MNHEY, CDR2 SMNVEV, per germline (reference sequence). There are 14 residues in the CDR3. The V gene lost 3 bases and the J gene lost 7 bases, with 15 bases spanning the gap. CDR3 sequence: CASSLRSGGREAFF. The CDR3, as DNA: TGTGCCAGCAGTTTGCGCAGCGGGGGGCGTGAAGCTTTCTTT.

This clone is a singleton in its sample. The chain employs TRBV6-5 and TRBJ1-5, with TRBD1 matching 7 bases. V trimming: 5 bases; J trimming: 4 bases; junction bases outside the gene matches: 5. This CDR3 has 14 residues. Per germline, CDR1 MNHEY and CDR2 SVGAGI. CDR3 nucleotides: TGTGCCAGCAGTACCACAGGGGTAAATCAGCCCCAGCATTTT. Encoded protein: CASSTTGVNQPQHF.

The chain employs TRBV2 and TRBJ2-2, with D possibly matching TRBD2 (6 bases). The V end was cut by 4 bases, the J end by 6 bases, with 15 bases between. The CDR3 is 15 amino acids. Germline-derived CDR1 and CDR2 are SNHLY and FYNNEI. The chain's CDR3 is CASSVLASRSGELFF. For the CDR3, the DNA is TGTGCCAGCAGTGTACTAGCAAGCAGATCCGGGGAGCTGTTTTTT.

This clone turned up a few times. V gene TRBV5-1 combines with J gene TRBJ1-3; D uncertain. The CDR3 length is 15 residues. Germline CDR1 and CDR2: SGHRS and YFSETQ. The V end lost 6 bases, the J end lost 0 bases, and 13 bases lay between the germline ends. The CDR3 here is CASKESQVSGNTIYF. The CDR3 region has the DNA TGCGCCAGCAAGGAATCTCAAGTCTCTGGAAACACCATATATTTT.

This clone was found a few times. This sequence joins TRBV25-1 and TRBJ1-2; the D is unclear. The germline V gene encodes CDR1 MGHDK and CDR2 SYGVNS. This CDR3 has 12 residues. V lost 0 bases to trimming and J lost 7 bases, with 6 bases between them. CDR3 region: CASSEYPAGYTF. CDR3 bases: TGTGCCAGCAGTGAATACCCTGCTGGCTACACCTTC.

The chain is built from TRBV11-2 and TRBJ1-4; 9 positions agree with TRBD1. Trimming took 4 bases from V and 7 from J; bases not matched to a gene: 7. The germline V gene encodes CDR1 SGHAT and CDR2 FQNNGV. There are 15 residues in the CDR3. The CDR3 coding sequence is TGTGCCAGCAGCTCCGGGGACAGGGTTGGTGAAAAACTGTTTTTT. It translates to CASSSGDRVGEKLFF. Full variable domain (missing parts from reference TRBV11-2 and TRBJ1-4): EAGVAQSPRYKIIEKRQSVAFWCNPISGHATLYWYQQILGQGPKLLIQFQNNGVVDDSQLPKDRFSAERLKGVDSTLKIQPAKLEDSAVYLCASSSGDRVGEKLFFGSGTQLSVL.

The chain has TRBV5-6 and TRBJ1-1; maybe TRBD1 (6 bases). CDR3 length: 16 residues. V was clipped by 5 bases and J by 3 bases, with 20 bases between them. Looked up from germline, CDR1 is SGHDT and CDR2 is YYEEEE. CDR3: CASSKLQGGADTEAFF. DNA for the CDR3: TGTGCCAGCAGTAAACTACAGGGCGGGGCGGACACTGAAGCTTTCTTT.

The V call is TRBV5-5, the J call TRBJ2-7, with D perhaps matching TRBD2 (6 bases). The CDR3 runs to 15 residues. The V end lost 0 bases, the J end lost 2 bases, and 12 bases lay between the germline ends. Germline V gene lookup returns CDR1 SGHKS and CDR2 YYEKEE (reference sequence). The CDR3 region is CASSLGGVIPYEQYF. In DNA form, the CDR3 reads TGTGCCAGCAGCTTGGGCGGGGTTATCCCCTACGAGCAGTACTTC.

This clone has only a few counts. This sequence joins TRBV5-1 and TRBJ2-4; D may match TRBD1 or TRBD2 (5 bases each). Germline-derived CDR1 and CDR2 are SGHRS and YFSETQ. The CDR3 extends over 15 amino acids. V dropped 0 bases and J dropped 8 bases, with 15 bases sitting between them. CDR3 nucleotide sequence: TGCGCCAGCAGCTTGGTAGGGACCCCTGGGGACATTCAGTACTTC. Residues: CASSLVGTPGDIQYF.

V is TRBV5-5 and J is TRBJ1-6, with 8 bases aligning to TRBD1. The ends lost 4 bases at V and 5 bases at J; junction bases unmatched: 2. The CDR3 loop spans 14 amino acids. Germline lookup yields CDR1 SGHKS and CDR2 YYEKEE (reference sequence). The CDR3 sequence: CASSRTGNNSPLHF. The CDR3 coding sequence is TGTGCCAGCAGCCGGACAGGGAATAATTCACCCCTCCACTTT.

Turning to this clone: Other DNA sequences from this sample encode an identical CDR3 as well. The V gene is TRBV4-1, the J gene TRBJ1-2, with 9 positions matching TRBD1. V was pared by 5 bases and J by 5 bases, with 6 bases of the junction left unmatched. Germline lookup yields CDR1 MGHRA and CDR2 YSYEKL. The CDR3 is made up of 14 amino acids. The CDR3 DNA sequence: TGCGCCAGCAGCTCGGGACAGGGTGATTATGGCTACACCTTC. Encoded protein: CASSSGQGDYGYTF.

The chain links TRBV5-1 to TRBJ2-1; possibly TRBD2 for D (6 bases). CDR1 and CDR2 (germline): SGHRS, YFSETQ. V was trimmed by 0 bases and J by 6 bases, leaving 16 bases between them. The CDR3 contains 16 residues. For the CDR3, the DNA is TGCGCCAGCAGCTTGGCGACGGGAGAAGCGTCCAATGAGCAGTTCTTC. Translating gives CASSLATGEASNEQFF.